This TCR beta chain stems from a study of blood T cell repertoires in COVID-19. At the level of the study: Specimens from acute and convalescent COVID-19 originated in the United States, Italy and Spain. The analysed material was cDNA or gDNA that came from T cells, B-cell-depleted T cells, or PBMCs.

As processed by the authors: How many nucleated cells were present was estimated from reference gene primer amplification. Here immunoSEQ multiplex PCR was the method, and the copy in TCRdb shows in-frame clones only, minus some. The DNA gave D and trimming, while V, J and clone size come from that table. The table records about 200,000 clones, over 80% of them present only once. The CDR3 has 13 amino acids. Trimming took off 2 bases at V and 1 base at J, with 8 bases between the two ends. The germline V gene encodes CDR1 GTSNPN and CDR2 SVGIG (reference sequence). The sample taken for sequencing was peripheral blood. The chain joins TRBV30 to TRBJ1-1, with a possible D match to TRBD1 (5 bases). This TCR was recovered from a man aged 40-49 years with acute or convalescent COVID-19. CDR3 in DNA: TGTGCCTGGAGTATGACAGCGAACACTGAAGCTTTCTTT. Its translation is CAWSMTANTEAFF.